This TCR beta chain was sequenced during a study of blood T cell repertoires in COVID-19. CDR1 is SGHNT, CDR2 YYREEE, per germline (reference sequence). V lost 6 bases to trimming and J lost 5 bases, with 11 bases between them. The CDR3 extends over 12 amino acids. This clone has only a few counts. Sequencing used immunoSEQ multiplex PCR; TCRdb keeps in-frame clones, though not all of them. The sample lists nearly 55,000 clones; roughly three quarters were seen once. Source material: peripheral blood. The chain combines TRBV5-4 with TRBJ2-5, with D possibly being TRBD2 (6 bases). This clonotype was sampled from a human donor with active or convalescent COVID-19. The donor label of this sample is uncertain. The CDR3 DNA sequence: TGTGCCAGCAACCTTCGGGGGGAGACCCAGTACTTC. Residues: CASNLRGETQYF.